These T cell receptor beta chains were read from a single sample in a study of regulatory T cells in long-lasting Graves disease. TCRdb called the multiplex PCR reads again in MiXCR, with one record for every CDR3 protein. The sample has over 350,000 distinct CDR3 sequences; 11% to 15% are singletons. The same specimen was also included in a second study, on T cells in Graves' hyperthyroidism and ophthalmopathy.

Sequencing used peripheral blood mononuclear cells (PBMCs), obtained at new diagnosis, from a patient treated with antithyroid drugs. The receptors were gathered from a woman aged 50 to 65 with Graves disease. CDR3s include the opening cysteine and the closing phenylalanine or tryptophan. Fields, in order: CDR3 protein, CDR3 DNA, J gene, clone size, D gene, V gene. D genes are given only for firm matches. Rows give clone size only sometimes, using once, few, many, or a class for an expanded clone.

CASSLEGYEQFF,TGTGCCAGCAGCTTAGAGGGGTATGAGCAGTTCTTC,TRBJ2-1,many,-,TRBV11-1
CASSYSRVAGNTIYF,TGTGCCAGCAGTTACTCAAGGGTAGCAGGAAACACCATATATTTT,TRBJ1-3,-,-,TRBV6-2/TRBV6-3
CASSLAGVSNEQFF,TGTGCCAGCAGCTTAGCGGGAGTCTCCAATGAGCAGTTCTTC,TRBJ2-1,many,-,TRBV7-2
CASSARTGDTDTQYF,TGTGCCAGCAGTGCCCGGACTGGGGACACAGATACGCAGTATTTT,TRBJ2-3,many,-,TRBV6-2/TRBV6-3
CASSLVLGAGANVLTF,TGTGCCAGCAGCTTGGTATTGGGAGCTGGGGCCAACGTCCTGACTTTC,TRBJ2-6,-,-,TRBV5-8
CASRHGQGNQPQHF,TGTGCCAGCAGACACGGACAGGGAAATCAGCCCCAGCATTTT,TRBJ1-5,many,TRBD1,TRBV28
CASSWAAEQFF,TGTGCCAGCAGCTGGGCGGCTGAGCAGTTCTTC,TRBJ2-1,many,-,TRBV5-6
CASSLGLSRGLYEQYF,TGTGCCAGCAGCTTAGGACTGTCCAGGGGGCTCTACGAGCAGTACTTC,TRBJ2-7,-,TRBD1,TRBV11-2
CASFSQSYGYTF,TGTGCCAGCTTTTCACAGAGCTATGGCTACACCTTC,TRBJ1-2,many,-,TRBV27
CASSGWGLGNEQFF,TGTGCCAGCAGCGGATGGGGGCTTGGCAATGAGCAGTTCTTC,TRBJ2-1,many,-,TRBV13
CASSLRSGSADTQYF,TGTGCCAGCAGCTTAAGAAGCGGGAGTGCAGATACGCAGTATTTT,TRBJ2-3,many,TRBD2,TRBV7-9
CASSVTTGITDTQYF,TGTGCCAGCAGCGTTACAACAGGGATCACAGATACGCAGTATTTT,TRBJ2-3,-,-,TRBV9
CAWSADGTGANVLTF,TGTGCCTGGAGTGCGGACGGAACTGGGGCCAACGTCCTGACTTTC,TRBJ2-6,many,-,TRBV30
CASSPWGGQGTGEQFF,TGTGCCAGCAGCCCCTGGGGGGGACAGGGTACCGGTGAGCAGTTCTTC,TRBJ2-1,many,TRBD1,TRBV13
CASSLAYGVANEKLFF,TGTGCCAGCAGCTTAGCGTACGGTGTGGCTAATGAAAAACTGTTTTTT,TRBJ1-4,few,-,TRBV7-9
CASSGGPGQLRYGYTF,TGTGCCAGCAGTGGCGGCCCCGGACAGCTCCGCTATGGCTACACCTTC,TRBJ1-2,-,-,TRBV27
CASSSPRFRDRAYNEQFF,TGTGCCAGCAGCTCCCCACGGTTCAGGGACAGGGCCTACAATGAGCAGTTCTTC,TRBJ2-1,many,TRBD1,TRBV7-9
CASSDRAGQETQYF,TGTGCCAGCAGTGACAGGGCAGGTCAAGAGACCCAGTACTTC,TRBJ2-5,many,-,TRBV2
CASSQDGYNEQFF,TGTGCCAGCAGCCAGGACGGTTACAATGAGCAGTTCTTC,TRBJ2-1,many,-,TRBV7-6
CASSLDGSGAPSTDTQYF,TGTGCCAGCAGTTTAGACGGAAGCGGGGCCCCTAGCACAGATACGCAGTATTTT,TRBJ2-3,few,TRBD2,TRBV28
CASSLVLEDGEAFF,TGCGCCAGCAGCCTAGTCCTGGAGGACGGTGAAGCTTTCTTT,TRBJ1-1,-,-,TRBV4-1
CSARGQQGSYEQYF,TGCAGTGCTAGAGGGCAACAGGGTTCCTACGAGCAGTACTTC,TRBJ2-7,-,-,TRBV20-1
CASSELARLYEQYF,TGTGCCAGCAGTGAACTAGCGCGTCTCTACGAGCAGTACTTC,TRBJ2-7,many,-,TRBV6-1
CASTLQGNYGYTF,TGTGCCAGCACCCTACAGGGAAACTATGGCTACACCTTC,TRBJ1-2,many,-,TRBV11-2
CASSLAQQEGIQYF,TGCGCCAGCAGCTTGGCCCAGCAGGAGGGCATTCAGTACTTC,TRBJ2-4,many,-,TRBV5-1
CAWTRRGSYEQYF,TGTGCCTGGACCCGACGTGGGTCCTACGAGCAGTACTTC,TRBJ2-7,-,-,TRBV30
CSVGAGGDTGELFF,TGCAGCGTTGGTGCAGGGGGTGACACCGGGGAGCTGTTTTTT,TRBJ2-2,many,TRBD1,TRBV29-1
CASSLRLGSDEQFF,TGTGCCAGCAGCTTACGACTAGGCAGCGATGAGCAGTTCTTC,TRBJ2-1,many,-,TRBV7-2
CAWSVLAASDTQYF,TGTGCCTGGAGTGTACTGGCGGCGTCGGATACGCAGTATTTT,TRBJ2-3,many,-,TRBV30
CASSHLDREGTDTQYF,TGTGCCAGCAGCCACTTGGACAGGGAAGGGACAGATACGCAGTATTTT,TRBJ2-3,many,TRBD1,TRBV3-1
CSVGDPNQPQHF,TGCAGCGTTGGGGACCCCAATCAGCCCCAGCATTTT,TRBJ1-5,many,-,TRBV29-1
CASSYGQLNEKLFF,TGTGCCAGCAGTTACGGACAGCTTAATGAAAAACTGTTTTTT,TRBJ1-4,many,-,TRBV6-2/TRBV6-3
CASSLGGGSHTDTQYF,TGTGCCAGCAGCTTAGGAGGCGGAAGCCACACAGATACGCAGTATTTT,TRBJ2-3,many,-,TRBV11-3
CASSEAPGPVTDTQYF,TGTGCCAGCAGTGAAGCGCCGGGACCTGTCACAGATACGCAGTATTTT,TRBJ2-3,many,-,TRBV2
CASSLQGLKTEAFF,TGTGCCAGCAGTCTTCAGGGTCTAAAGACTGAAGCTTTCTTT,TRBJ1-1,many,-,TRBV11-3